By proportion, the clone carrying this T cell receptor beta chain is medium-sized (0.01 to 0.1%). Its antigen is unidentified. Trimming pared 7 bases from V and 0 bases from J, leaving 10 bases between. Germline lookup yields CDR1 LNHDA and CDR2 SQIVND (reference sequence). This CDR3 region has 14 residues. Generated by immunoSEQ multiplex PCR, the TCRdb table keeps only in-frame clones and is missing some. The sample lists 2,500 to 3,000 clones; approximately 24% were seen once. This entry belongs to a study of T cell clones after liver transplantation. The overall study: A pre-transplant mixed lymphocyte reaction with TCRbeta sequencing defined graft-donor-reactive clones followed in post-transplant blood. Pre-transplant mixed lymphocyte reactions yielded third-party-reactive TCRbeta sequences as comparators for graft-donor-reactive sequences. The study, taken as a whole, reports: A larger donor-reactive than third-party decline suggested partial antigen-specific deletion. Small, mixed patient groups and varying post-transplant times limit these conclusions.

Sequencing of dividing CFSE-low cells from the MLR defined alloreactive TCRbeta sequences. This receptor was identified in a human patient who received a liver transplant. The T cells may come from the graft donor. V and J are TRBV19 and TRBJ2-1; unclear D gene. Sequencing used CD4+ T cells from PBMCs cultured with third-party cells. The CDR3, as DNA: TGTGCCAGTACTAGGGCGTCCTCCTACAATGAGCAGTTCTTC. Encoded protein: CASTRASSYNEQFF.